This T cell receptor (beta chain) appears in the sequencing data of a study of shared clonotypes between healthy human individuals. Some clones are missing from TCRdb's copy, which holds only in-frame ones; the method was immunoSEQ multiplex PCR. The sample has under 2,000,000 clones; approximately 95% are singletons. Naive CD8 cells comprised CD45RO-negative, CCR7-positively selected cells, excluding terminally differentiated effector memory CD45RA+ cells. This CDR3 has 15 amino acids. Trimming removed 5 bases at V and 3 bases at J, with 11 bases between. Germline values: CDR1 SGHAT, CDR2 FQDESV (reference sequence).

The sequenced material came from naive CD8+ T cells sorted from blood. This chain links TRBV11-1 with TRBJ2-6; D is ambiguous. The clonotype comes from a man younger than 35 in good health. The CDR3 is CASSLNGDGANVLTF. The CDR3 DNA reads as TGTGCCAGCAGCCTTAATGGAGATGGGGCCAACGTCCTGACTTTC. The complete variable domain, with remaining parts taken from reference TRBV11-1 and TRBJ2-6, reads EAEVAQSPRYKITEKSQAVAFWCDPISGHATLYWYRQILGQGPELLVQFQDESVVDDSQLPKDRFSAERLKGVDSTLKIQPAELGDSAMYLCASSLNGDGANVLTFGAGSRLTVL.